This TCR beta chain appears in the sequencing data of a study of blood T cell repertoires in COVID-19. There are 15 residues in the CDR3. The germline gives CDR1 DFQATT, CDR2 SNEGSKA (reference sequence). J lost 5 bases, V lost 3 bases, and 2 bases had no gene match. Clones were sequenced by immunoSEQ multiplex PCR, and TCRdb holds only the in-frame ones, with some missing. The sample holds 100,000 to 130,000 clones; 55% to 75% are singletons and the top ten take about 1.8%. V gene TRBV20-1 combines with J gene TRBJ2-1, with 15 bases matching TRBD2. Sequencing was carried out using peripheral blood. This clonotype was obtained from a woman between 40 and 55 years old with acute or convalescent COVID-19. CDR3 residues: CSASRTSGGDNEQFF. The CDR3 DNA is TGCAGTGCTAGTAGGACTAGCGGGGGGGACAATGAGCAGTTCTTC.